Listed here are 9 T cell receptor beta chains from one sample, sequenced in a study of blood T cell repertoires in COVID-19 (dated by TCRdb to about 2020). To prepare the library, the immunoSEQ multiplex PCR assay was applied. TCRdb carries this immuneACCESS record with in-frame sequences only. Its versions omit some clonotypes, under half of them owing to an unresolved V gene in the studies checked, with the rest unexplained. In all, the sample holds under 200,000 clones, and more than 75% of those were seen once. The ten largest clonotypes hold almost 5% of the sample. Sequencing used peripheral blood. These receptors came from a woman over 75 with acute or convalescent COVID-19.

This chain uses TRBV5-4 with TRBJ2-1; 15 bases agree with TRBD2. The CDR3 length is 15 residues. Losses at the gene ends were 0 bases for V and 10 bases for J; bases not matched to a gene: 2. The germline CDR1 and CDR2 sequences are SGHNT and YYREEE (reference sequence). The CDR3 is CASSLGTSGRAEQFF. In DNA, the CDR3 is TGTGCCAGCAGCTTGGGGACTAGCGGGAGGGCCGAGCAGTTCTTC.

This chain uses TRBV2 with TRBJ1-2; TRBD1 matches 8 bases. This CDR3 has 13 amino acids. CDR1 SNHLY and CDR2 FYNNEI come from the germline V gene. J lost 7 bases, V lost 4 bases, and 5 bases had no gene match. CDR3 loop: CASSADRGPGYTF. CDR3 nucleotide sequence: TGTGCCAGCAGTGCCGACAGGGGCCCTGGCTACACCTTC.

J is TRBJ2-7 and V is TRBV25-1, with D tentatively TRBD2 (5 bases). Germline V gene data show CDR1 as MGHDK and CDR2 as SYGVNS. This CDR3 comprises 14 residues. Trimming left V 5 bases short and J 2 bases short, with 13 bases between. CDR3 DNA sequence: TGTGCCAGCAGTCGGGCTGGGAGTACCTACGAGCAGTACTTC. This gives the protein CASSRAGSTYEQYF.

This clone was detected only once. The chain combines TRBV19 with TRBJ2-1, with D possibly being TRBD2 (7 bases). The CDR3 totals 15 residues. Trimming cost V 1 base and J 6 bases, with 13 bases left between them. Germline loops: CDR1 LNHDA, CDR2 SQIVND (reference sequence). The CDR3 coding sequence is TGTGCCAGTAGTATAGTCCGGGGGGCCAGCAATGAGCAGTTCTTC. Translating gives CASSIVRGASNEQFF.

The V call is TRBV13, the J call TRBJ2-5; the D gene is possibly TRBD2 (5 bases). This CDR3 contains 13 residues. V was cut by 5 bases and J by 5 bases, with 12 bases left in between. Germline CDR1 and CDR2: PRHDT and FYEKMQ (reference sequence). In DNA form, the CDR3 reads TGTGCCAGCAGCCCTAGTGGGGAGGAGACCCAGTACTTC. Its protein product is CASSPSGEETQYF. Filled out from reference TRBV13 and TRBJ2-5, the complete variable domain reads AAGVIQSPRHLIKEKRETATLKCYPIPRHDTVYWYQQGPGQDPQFLISFYEKMQSDKGSIPDRFSAQQFSDYHSELNMSSLELGDSALYFCASSPSGEETQYFGPGTRLLVL.

The chain is built from TRBV28 and TRBJ1-1; no reliable D call. Trimming stripped 7 bases from V and 1 base from J, with 4 bases between. Germline loops: CDR1 MDHEN, CDR2 SYDVKM. This CDR3 spans 11 amino acids. Written as DNA, the CDR3 is TGTGCCAGCACCAAGAACACTGAAGCTTTCTTT. Translating gives CASTKNTEAFF.

This chain connects TRBV5-6 to TRBJ1-2; 9 bases line up with TRBD1. This CDR3 has 13 residues. CDR1 SGHDT and CDR2 YYEEEE come from the germline V gene. After removal of 4 bases from V and 13 bases from J, the junction contained 11 bases not matched to a gene. The CDR3, as DNA: TGTGCCAGCAGCCCTCCGGGACAGGGAGTTTTCACCTTC. This sequence encodes CASSPPGQGVFTF.

V and J are TRBV18 and TRBJ2-1; the match to TRBD2 covers 9 bases. Germline CDR1 reads KGHSH; CDR2 reads LQKENI. The length of the CDR3 is 14 residues. Unmatched junction bases numbered 0, after V lost 0 bases and J lost 6 bases. Here the CDR3 reads CASSPPTSGNEQFF. The CDR3 DNA reads TGTGCCAGCTCACCACCGACTAGCGGCAATGAGCAGTTCTTC. The complete variable domain, with remaining parts taken from reference TRBV18 and TRBJ2-1, reads NAGVMQNPRHLVRRRGQEARLRCSPMKGHSHVYWYRQLPEEGLKFMVYLQKENIIDESGMPKERFSAEFPKEGPSILRIQQVVRGDSAAYFCASSPPTSGNEQFFGPGTRLTVL.

The rearrangement links TRBV6-5 to TRBJ1-4; 8 bases map to TRBD1. CDR1 and CDR2 (germline): MNHEY, SVGAGI. V lost 2 bases to trimming and J lost 2 bases; unmatched junction nucleotides: 4. The CDR3 covers 16 residues. DNA for the CDR3: TGTGCCAGCAGTTACCAGGGGGCCTCGACTAATGAAAAACTGTTTTTT. It encodes CASSYQGASTNEKLFF.